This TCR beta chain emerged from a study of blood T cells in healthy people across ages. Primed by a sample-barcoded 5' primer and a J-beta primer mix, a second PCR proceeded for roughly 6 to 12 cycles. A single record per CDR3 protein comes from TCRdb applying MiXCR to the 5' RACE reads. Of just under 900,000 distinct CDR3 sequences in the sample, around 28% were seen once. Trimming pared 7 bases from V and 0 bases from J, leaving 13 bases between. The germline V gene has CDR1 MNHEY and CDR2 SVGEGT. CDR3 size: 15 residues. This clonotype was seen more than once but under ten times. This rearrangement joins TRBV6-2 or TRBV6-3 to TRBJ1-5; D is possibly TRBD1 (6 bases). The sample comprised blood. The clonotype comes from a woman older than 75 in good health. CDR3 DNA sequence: TGTGCCAGCACCGGGACATTTTATAGCAATCAGCCCCAGCATTTT. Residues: CASTGTFYSNQPQHF.